The source of this T cell receptor beta chain is a study of T cell changes during pregnancy in multiple sclerosis. This CDR3 region has 18 residues. CDR1 is SGHNT, CDR2 YENEEA, per germline. J was trimmed by 1 base and V by 4 bases; bases with no gene match: 5. Repertoires were generated with immunoSEQ multiplex PCR, while TCRdb's copy carries only in-frame clones and drops some. The repertoire has roughly 18,000 clones, around nine tenths of them found once; the top ten carry 1.3%. The receptor was isolated from a female donor in good health, enrolled as a control in a pregnancy study. The rearrangement links TRBV11-3 to TRBJ2-6, with 12 bases aligning to TRBD1. Sample: CD4+ T cells from peripheral blood mononuclear cells, taken in the first trimester of pregnancy. The CDR3 here is CASSYRDRGLSGANVLTF. The CDR3 bases are TGTGCCAGCAGCTACCGGGACAGGGGGCTGTCTGGGGCCAACGTCCTGACTTTC.